This T cell receptor (beta chain) was documented in a study of T cell responses to AZD1222 COVID-19 vaccine. Study outcomes and limitations: Rises in breadth and depth of Spike-specific TCRs came after two AZD1222 doses. A reported finding is that nearly half of spike-specific TCRs target unmutated variant regions. The donor cohort was predominantly white British with a female majority, and clonal diversity may have been underestimated. All repertoire sampling was performed exclusively after the peak T cell response.

Concerning this clone: Its antigen is unidentified.

The CDR3 totals 16 residues. CDR1 MNHEY and CDR2 SMNVEV come from the germline V gene (reference sequence). J was trimmed by 7 bases and V by 4 bases; bases with no gene match: 7. Data came from immunoSEQ multiplex PCR; TCRdb stores just in-frame clones and leaves some out. The sample yields some 130,000 clones, about 91% seen once. This material consisted of peripheral blood, taken on day 0 of AZD1222 vaccination. The J gene is TRBJ1-6, the V gene TRBV27; 10 bases match TRBD1. This TCR came from an adult in good health. The CDR3 sequence is CASSSPRTGGNSPLHF. The CDR3 coding sequence is TGTGCCAGCAGTTCGCCCCGGACAGGGGGAAATTCACCCCTCCACTTT.